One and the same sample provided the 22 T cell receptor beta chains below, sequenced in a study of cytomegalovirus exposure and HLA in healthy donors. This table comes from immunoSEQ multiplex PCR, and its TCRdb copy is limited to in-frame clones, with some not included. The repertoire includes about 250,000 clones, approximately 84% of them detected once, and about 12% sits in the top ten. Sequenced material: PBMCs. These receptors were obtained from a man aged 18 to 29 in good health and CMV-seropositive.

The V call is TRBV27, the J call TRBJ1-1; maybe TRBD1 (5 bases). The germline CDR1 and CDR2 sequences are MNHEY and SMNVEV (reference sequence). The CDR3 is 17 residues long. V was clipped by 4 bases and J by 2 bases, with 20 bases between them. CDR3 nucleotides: TGTGCCAGCAGTTCATTACAGGATAGAGGCTTAAACACTGAAGCTTTCTTT. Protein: CASSSLQDRGLNTEAFF.

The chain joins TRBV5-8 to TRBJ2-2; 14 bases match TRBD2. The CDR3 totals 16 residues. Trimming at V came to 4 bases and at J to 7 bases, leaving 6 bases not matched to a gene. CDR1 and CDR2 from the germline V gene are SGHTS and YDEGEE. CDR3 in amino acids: CASSRLAGGLGGELFF. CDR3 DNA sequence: TGTGCCAGCAGCCGACTAGCGGGAGGGCTCGGCGGGGAGCTGTTTTTT.

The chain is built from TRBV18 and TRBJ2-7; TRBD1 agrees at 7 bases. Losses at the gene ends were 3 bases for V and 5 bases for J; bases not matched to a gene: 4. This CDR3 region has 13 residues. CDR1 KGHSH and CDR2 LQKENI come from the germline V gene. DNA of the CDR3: TGTGCCAGCTCACCGACAGGGATCCACGAGCAGTACTTC. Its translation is CASSPTGIHEQYF.

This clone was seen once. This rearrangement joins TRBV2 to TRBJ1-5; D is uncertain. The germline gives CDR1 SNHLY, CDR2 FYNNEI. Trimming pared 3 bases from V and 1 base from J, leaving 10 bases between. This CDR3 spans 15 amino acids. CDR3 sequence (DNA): TGTGCCAGCAGTGAGGGCCCCGGGAGCAATCAGCCCCAGCATTTT. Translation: CASSEGPGSNQPQHF.

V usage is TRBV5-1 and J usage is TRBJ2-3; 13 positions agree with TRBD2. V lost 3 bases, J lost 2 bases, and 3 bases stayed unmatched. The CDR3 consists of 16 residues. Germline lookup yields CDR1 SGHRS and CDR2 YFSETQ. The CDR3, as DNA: TGCGCCAGCAGCTACGGACTAGCGGGAGTCACAGATACGCAGTATTTT. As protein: CASSYGLAGVTDTQYF.

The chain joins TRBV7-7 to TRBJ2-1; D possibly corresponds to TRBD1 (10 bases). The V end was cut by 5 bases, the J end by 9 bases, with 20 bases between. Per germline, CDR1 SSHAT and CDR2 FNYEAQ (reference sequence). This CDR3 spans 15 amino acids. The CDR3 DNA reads TGTGCCAGCAGCCCTAGCGGGACAGGGGATGCTGAGCAGTTCTTC. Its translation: CASSPSGTGDAEQFF.

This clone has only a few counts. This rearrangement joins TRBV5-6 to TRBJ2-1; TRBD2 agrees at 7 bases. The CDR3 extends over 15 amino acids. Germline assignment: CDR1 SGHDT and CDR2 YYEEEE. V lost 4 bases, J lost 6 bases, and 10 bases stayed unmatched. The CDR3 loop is CASSPWEGGVNEQFF. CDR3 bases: TGTGCCAGCAGCCCTTGGGAGGGAGGGGTCAATGAGCAGTTCTTC.

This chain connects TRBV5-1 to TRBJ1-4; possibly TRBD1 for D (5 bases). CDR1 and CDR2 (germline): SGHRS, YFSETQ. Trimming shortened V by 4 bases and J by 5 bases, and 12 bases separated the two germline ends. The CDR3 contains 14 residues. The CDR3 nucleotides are TGCGCCAGCAGCCTCAGGACATCCAATGAAAAACTGTTTTTT. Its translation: CASSLRTSNEKLFF.

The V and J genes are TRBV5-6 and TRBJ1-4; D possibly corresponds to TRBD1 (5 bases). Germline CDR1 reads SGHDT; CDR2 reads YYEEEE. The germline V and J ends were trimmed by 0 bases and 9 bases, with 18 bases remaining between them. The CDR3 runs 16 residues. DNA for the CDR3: TGTGCCAGCAGCTTGGAAGGGGCAGGGCGAGGGAAAAAACTGTTTTTT. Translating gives CASSLEGAGRGKKLFF.

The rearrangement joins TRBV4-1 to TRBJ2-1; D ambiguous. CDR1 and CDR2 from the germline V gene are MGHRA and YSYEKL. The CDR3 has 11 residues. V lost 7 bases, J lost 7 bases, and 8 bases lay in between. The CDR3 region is CASTSTNEQFF. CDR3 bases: TGCGCCAGCACCTCTACTAATGAGCAGTTCTTC.

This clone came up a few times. This CDR3 reads CASSLRQGTNTEAFF. Here the CDR3 DNA reads TGCGCCAGCAGCTTGCGACAGGGTACGAACACTGAAGCTTTCTTT. The chain links TRBV5-1 to TRBJ1-1; TRBD1 matches at 7 bases. This CDR3 has 15 residues. The V gene end was trimmed by 1 base and the J gene end by 1 base; junction bases not matched to a gene: 4. Germline values: CDR1 SGHRS, CDR2 YFSETQ.

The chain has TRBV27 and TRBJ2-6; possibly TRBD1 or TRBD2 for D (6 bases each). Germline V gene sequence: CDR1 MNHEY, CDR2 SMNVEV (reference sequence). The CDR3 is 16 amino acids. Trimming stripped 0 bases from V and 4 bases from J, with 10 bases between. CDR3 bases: TGTGCCAGCAGTTTATCGGGGGGCGAGGGGGCCAACGTCCTGACTTTC. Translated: CASSLSGGEGANVLTF.

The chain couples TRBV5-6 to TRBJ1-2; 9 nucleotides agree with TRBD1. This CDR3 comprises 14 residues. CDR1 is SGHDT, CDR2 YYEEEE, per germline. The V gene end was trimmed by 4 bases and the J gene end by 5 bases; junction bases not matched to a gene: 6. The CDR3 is CASSHRDRAYGYTF. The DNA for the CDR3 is TGTGCCAGCAGCCACCGGGACAGGGCTTATGGCTACACCTTC.

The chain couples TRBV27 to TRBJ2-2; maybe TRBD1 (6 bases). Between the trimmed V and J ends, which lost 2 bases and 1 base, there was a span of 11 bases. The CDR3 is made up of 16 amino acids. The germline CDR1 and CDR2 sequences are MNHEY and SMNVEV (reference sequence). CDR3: CASSLAGAGNTGELFF. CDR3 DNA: TGTGCCAGCAGTTTAGCAGGGGCCGGGAACACCGGGGAGCTGTTTTTT.

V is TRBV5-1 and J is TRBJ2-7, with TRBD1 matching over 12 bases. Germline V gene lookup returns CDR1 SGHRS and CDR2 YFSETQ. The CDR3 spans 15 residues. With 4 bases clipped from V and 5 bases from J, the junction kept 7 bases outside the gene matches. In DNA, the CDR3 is TGCGCCAGCAGCACAACAGGGACAGGGGGCAACGAGCAGTACTTC. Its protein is CASSTTGTGGNEQYF.

The CDR3 sequence is CASSTGLQETQYF. Written as DNA, the CDR3 is TGTGCCAGCTCAACCGGACTGCAAGAGACCCAGTACTTC. The genes are TRBV18 and TRBJ2-5; D may be TRBD2 (5 bases). Trimming cost V 5 bases and J 2 bases, with 9 bases left between them. This CDR3 has 13 residues. In germline, CDR1 is KGHSH, CDR2 LQKENI.

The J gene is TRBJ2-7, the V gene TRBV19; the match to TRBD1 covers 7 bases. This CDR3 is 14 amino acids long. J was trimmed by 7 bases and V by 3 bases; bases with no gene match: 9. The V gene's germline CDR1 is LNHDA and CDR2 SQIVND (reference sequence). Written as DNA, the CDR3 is TGTGCCAGTAGTATCCCGACAGGGTCGGGGGAGCAGTACTTC. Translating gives CASSIPTGSGEQYF.

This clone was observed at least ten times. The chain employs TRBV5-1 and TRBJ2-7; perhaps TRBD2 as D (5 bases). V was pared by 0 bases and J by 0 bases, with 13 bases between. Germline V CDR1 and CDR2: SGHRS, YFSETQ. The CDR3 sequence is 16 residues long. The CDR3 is CASSLDGIQSSYEQYF. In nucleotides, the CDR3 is TGCGCCAGCAGCTTGGACGGGATACAGAGCTCCTACGAGCAGTACTTC.

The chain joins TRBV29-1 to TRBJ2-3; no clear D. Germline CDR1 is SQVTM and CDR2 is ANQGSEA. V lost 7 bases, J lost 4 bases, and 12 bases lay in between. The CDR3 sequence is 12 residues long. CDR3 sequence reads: CSGALHADTQYF. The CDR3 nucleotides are TGCAGCGGAGCCTTACACGCAGATACGCAGTATTTT.

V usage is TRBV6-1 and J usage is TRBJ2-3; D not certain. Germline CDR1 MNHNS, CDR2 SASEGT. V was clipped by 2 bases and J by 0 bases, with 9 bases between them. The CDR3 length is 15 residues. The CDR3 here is CASSESRRSTDTQYF. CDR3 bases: TGTGCCAGCAGTGAATCTCGTCGAAGCACAGATACGCAGTATTTT.

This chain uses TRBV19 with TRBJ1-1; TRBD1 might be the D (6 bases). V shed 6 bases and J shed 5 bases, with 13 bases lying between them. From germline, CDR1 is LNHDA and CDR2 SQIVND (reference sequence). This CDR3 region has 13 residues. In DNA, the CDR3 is TGTGCCAGTAGCCACACAGGGCGAACTGAAGCTTTCTTT. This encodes CASSHTGRTEAFF.

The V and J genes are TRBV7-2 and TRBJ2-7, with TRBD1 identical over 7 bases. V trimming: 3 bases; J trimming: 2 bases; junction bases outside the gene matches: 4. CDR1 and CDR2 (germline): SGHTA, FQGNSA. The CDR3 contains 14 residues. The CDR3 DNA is TGTGCCAGCAGCTTCCGGGACAGAACCTACGAGCAGTACTTC. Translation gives CASSFRDRTYEQYF.